This T cell receptor beta chain was obtained from a study of vaccination effects on CD4 cells after COVID-19. Study observations and caveats: Marked clonal contraction was seen in infection- and vaccine-induced clones late after vaccination.

Measured with immunoSEQ multiplex PCR; TCRdb has only the in-frame clones, and not every one. The data show fewer than 85,000 clones, 76% seen once. A word on this clone: As yet, its antigen is unknown.

Before sequencing took place, the ViraFEST assay used viral peptide pools to expand antigen-specific CD4+ T cells. CD4+ T cell isolation took place after 10 days of culture. Either the mRNA-1273 or the BNT162b2 vaccine was given to participants as two doses. This CDR3 comprises 14 residues. The V gene's germline CDR1 is SGHKS and CDR2 YYEKEE (reference sequence). V lost 4 bases and J lost 7, with 17 bases in between. The receptor was derived from a human donor who received a COVID-19 vaccine. The specimen comprised CD4+ T cells from PBMCs cultured with HCoV-OC43 spike peptides, sampled after COVID-19 vaccination. Noted subset: HCoV-OC43 spike overlapping peptide pool stimulation. The chain has TRBV5-5 and TRBJ1-1; unclear D gene. In DNA, the CDR3 is TGTGCCAGCAGCCCTACCCCAAGTTTGGGTGAAGCTTTCTTT. It encodes CASSPTPSLGEAFF.